The 7 T cell receptor beta chains below all came from one sample that was sequenced in a study of CD8 T cells in Susac syndrome. Random-hexamer reverse transcription was applied to roughly 0.5 to 1 ug RNA. TCRdb reprocessed the immunoSEQ multiplex PCR reads via MiXCR and lists one record per CDR3 protein. The table includes over 350,000 distinct CDR3 sequences, 85% to 90% detected once. Sequenced sample: CD8+ T cells from PBMCs. All receptors come from a human donor with multiple sclerosis.

V is TRBV30 and J is TRBJ2-1; TRBD2 matches at 11 bases. Germline V lookup: CDR1 GTSNPN, CDR2 SVGIG (reference sequence). The junction had 2 bases not matched to a gene; V was cut back by 2 bases and J by 2 bases. The CDR3 spans 15 residues. The CDR3 protein is CAWSTTSGAYNEQFF. The CDR3 DNA follows: TGTGCCTGGAGTACGACTAGCGGGGCCTACAATGAGCAGTTCTTC.

V gene TRBV2 combines with J gene TRBJ1-4, with D possibly matching TRBD1 (5 bases). Germline-derived CDR1 and CDR2 are SNHLY and FYNNEI. CDR3 length equals 16 residues. The V and J ends lost 3 bases and 5 bases respectively, with 16 bases between them. This CDR3 reads CASSEPRDDINEKLFF. In DNA form, the CDR3 reads TGTGCCAGCAGTGAGCCCCGGGACGATATAAATGAAAAACTGTTTTTT.

V usage is TRBV11-3 and J usage is TRBJ1-1; a weak D match, TRBD1 (5 bases). The CDR3 is made up of 14 amino acids. V lost 0 bases, J lost 4 bases, and 9 bases lay in between. Germline CDR1 SGHNT, CDR2 YENEEA. CDR3 DNA: TGTGCCAGCAGCTTAGATGGGGGGAGCACTGAAGCTTTCTTT. This sequence encodes CASSLDGGSTEAFF.

The chain joins TRBV27 to TRBJ1-5; possible D gene TRBD1, 5 bases. The CDR3 covers 14 residues. Trimming took off 5 bases at V and 1 base at J, with 9 bases between the two ends. Germline V gene sequence: CDR1 MNHEY, CDR2 SMNVEV (reference sequence). CDR3 DNA: TGTGCCAGCAGTACAGGCCTCAGCAATCAGCCCCAGCATTTT. Protein product: CASSTGLSNQPQHF.

This chain links TRBV29-1 with TRBJ2-1; a weak D match, TRBD2 (6 bases). Per germline, CDR1 SQVTM and CDR2 ANQGSEA. The CDR3 sequence is 13 residues long. The germline V and J ends were trimmed by 1 base and 8 bases, with 12 bases remaining between them. The CDR3: CSVEATGEDEQFF. CDR3 sequence (DNA): TGCAGCGTTGAAGCCACGGGGGAAGATGAGCAGTTCTTC.

The chain combines TRBV4-2 with TRBJ2-7, with TRBD2 as a possible D gene (5 bases). V was pared by 0 bases and J by 0 bases, with 18 bases between. The CDR3 has 18 residues. The germline V gene has CDR1 LGHNA and CDR2 YNFKEQ. The CDR3 reads CASSQEVMDGLSSYEQYF. The CDR3 DNA sequence: TGTGCCAGCAGCCAAGAGGTTATGGACGGACTGAGCTCCTACGAGCAGTACTTC.

The V and J genes are TRBV3-1 and TRBJ2-1, with TRBD1 matching over 7 bases. V lost 1 base, J lost 7 bases, and 7 bases stayed unmatched. Germline-derived CDR1 and CDR2 are LGHDT and YNNKEL (reference sequence). This CDR3 comprises 15 residues. The CDR3 DNA follows: TGTGCCAGCAGCCAAGCGAGACAGGGTCGTAATGAGCAGTTCTTC. This encodes CASSQARQGRNEQFF.